These 27 T cell receptor beta chains were sequenced from one sample in a study of beta chain features in type 1 diabetes. Their specific antigens are unknown. Reverse transcribing all isolated RNA meant expressed TCRB transcripts were sequenced. Sequencing was performed with immunoSEQ multiplex PCR; in TCRdb, only in-frame clones are kept and a portion is missing. Of just over 15,000 clones in the sample, about 70% are singletons; the top ten hold over 2%. Study conclusions and caveats: Significant though moderate, a shortening of TCRB CDR3s appeared in all four CD4+ subsets of Type 1 diabetes patients.

What was sequenced was Tregs from blood. The source of these receptors is a man aged 30 to 45 with type 1 diabetes.

The rearrangement uses TRBV10-2 and TRBJ1-3; tentatively, D is TRBD1 (5 bases). Germline V gene sequence: CDR1 WSHSY, CDR2 SAAADI. The CDR3 has 18 residues. Trimming cost V 4 bases and J 3 bases, with 22 bases left between them. The CDR3, as DNA: TGCGCCAGCAGTGTCGGGGGATTCGGCGCCCGCGATGGAAACACCATATATTTT. This translates into CASSVGGFGARDGNTIYF.

The chain joins TRBV2 to TRBJ2-2; D is unclear. This CDR3 comprises 14 residues. V lost 1 base and J 6 bases, leaving 9 bases between the germline ends. CDR1 and CDR2 (germline): SNHLY, FYNNEI. The CDR3 coding sequence is TGTGCCAGCAGTGAAGTAGCTGCGGCCGGGGAGCTGTTTTTT. Translated, it gives CASSEVAAAGELFF.

The CDR3 reads CASSVAASGRANEQFF. The CDR3 nucleotides are TGTGCCAGCAGCGTAGCTGCTAGCGGGAGGGCCAATGAGCAGTTCTTC. This chain connects TRBV9 to TRBJ2-1, with 12 bases identical to TRBD2. Unmatched junction bases numbered 4, after V lost 0 bases and J lost 6 bases. Per the germline V gene, CDR1 is SGDLS and CDR2 is YYNGEE. This CDR3 contains 16 residues.

This CDR3 reads CASSETSGSYNEQFF. The DNA of the CDR3 is TGCGCCAGCAGTGAGACTAGCGGCTCCTACAATGAGCAGTTCTTC. J is TRBJ2-1 and V is TRBV10-2; TRBD2 matches 8 bases. The germline CDR1 and CDR2 sequences are WSHSY and SAAADI. There are 15 residues in the CDR3. The V gene end was trimmed by 2 bases and the J gene end by 0 bases; junction bases not matched to a gene: 0.

This rearrangement joins TRBV5-1 to TRBJ1-2; 7 bases match TRBD1. Trimming at V came to 2 bases and at J to 6 bases, leaving 4 bases not matched to a gene. The CDR3 runs 13 residues. Per germline, CDR1 SGHRS and CDR2 YFSETQ. The DNA for the CDR3 is TGCGCCAGCAGCTTAGGACAGGCAGATGGCTACACCTTC. It encodes CASSLGQADGYTF.

The V gene is TRBV5-1, the J gene TRBJ1-2; 11 bases map to TRBD1. This CDR3 spans 15 amino acids. J gave up 8 bases and V 7 bases, and 13 bases lay outside the gene matches. Germline V gene sequence: CDR1 SGHRS, CDR2 YFSETQ. Here the CDR3 reads CASGDRGNRRGGYTF. DNA for the CDR3: TGCGCCAGCGGGGACAGGGGGAATAGGAGGGGAGGCTACACCTTC.

The chain uses TRBV18 and TRBJ2-7, with a possible D match to TRBD2 (6 bases). The V gene's germline CDR1 is KGHSH and CDR2 LQKENI. Trimming pared 3 bases from V and 0 bases from J, leaving 15 bases between. The CDR3 extends over 16 amino acids. The CDR3 bases are TGTGCCAGCTCACCTGTACCGGGACTGGGCTCCTACGAGCAGTACTTC. This translates into CASSPVPGLGSYEQYF.

This clone was seen more than once but under ten times. The chain carries TRBV7-7 and TRBJ2-3; D perhaps matches TRBD1 (7 bases). V shed 1 base and J shed 3 bases, with 11 bases lying between them. The CDR3 runs 15 residues. Germline V gene lookup returns CDR1 SSHAT and CDR2 FNYEAQ (reference sequence). The CDR3 loop is CASSLGSGGTDTQYF. The CDR3 DNA reads as TGTGCCAGCAGCTTAGGTTCAGGGGGGACAGATACGCAGTATTTT.

This clone was detected a few times. The V gene is TRBV4-1, the J gene TRBJ1-3; D is possibly TRBD1 (5 bases). Germline lookup yields CDR1 MGHRA and CDR2 YSYEKL. Trimming took 4 bases from V and 0 from J, leaving 13 bases between them. The CDR3 totals 16 residues. The DNA of the CDR3 is TGCGCCAGCAGCCGTCTCATACAGGTCTCTGGAAACACCATATATTTT. Translated, it gives CASSRLIQVSGNTIYF.

The J gene is TRBJ2-1, the V gene TRBV5-8, with 15 bases that match TRBD2. The CDR3 runs to 16 residues. Germline V gene data show CDR1 as SGHTS and CDR2 as YDEGEE. The junction had 9 bases not matched to a gene; V was cut back by 5 bases and J by 9 bases. As DNA, the CDR3 is TGTGCCAGCAGTCCCGGGACTAGCGGGGGGCTTGGTGAGCAGTTCTTC. Translated: CASSPGTSGGLGEQFF.

The sample holds a few counts of this clone. The J gene is TRBJ2-1, the V gene TRBV5-4; TRBD2 matches at 13 bases. The germline V gene has CDR1 SGHNT and CDR2 YYREEE (reference sequence). Trimming removed 4 bases from V and 3 bases from J; junction bases left unmatched: 4. This CDR3 has 16 residues. CDR3 nucleotides: TGTGCCAGCAGCACTAGGACTAGCGGGAGCTACAATGAGCAGTTCTTC. Translation gives CASSTRTSGSYNEQFF.

This clone was detected once. The V and J genes are TRBV29-1 and TRBJ2-2, with 11 bases fitting TRBD1. The germline V gene has CDR1 SQVTM and CDR2 ANQGSEA. V dropped 6 bases and J dropped 7; count of bases not matched to a gene: 4. This CDR3 has 13 residues. This CDR3 reads CSVWGQGVGELFF. The CDR3 nucleotides read TGCAGCGTCTGGGGACAGGGGGTCGGGGAGCTGTTTTTT.

This clone came up once. The rearrangement joins TRBV18 to TRBJ2-7, with 13 positions matching TRBD2. The germline CDR1 and CDR2 sequences are KGHSH and LQKENI. The ends lost 1 base at V and 5 bases at J; junction bases unmatched: 5. The CDR3 is 16 amino acids. CDR3 residues: CASSPRTSGSGHEQYF. DNA for the CDR3: TGTGCCAGCTCACCACGGACTAGCGGGAGTGGACACGAGCAGTACTTC. The full variable domain, completed using reference TRBV18 and TRBJ2-7, is NAGVMQNPRHLVRRRGQEARLRCSPMKGHSHVYWYRQLPEEGLKFMVYLQKENIIDESGMPKERFSAEFPKEGPSILRIQQVVRGDSAAYFCASSPRTSGSGHEQYFGPGTRLTVT.

This chain links TRBV6-1 with TRBJ2-2, with unresolved D. V was shortened by 2 bases and J by 5 bases, with 12 bases between the two germline ends. This CDR3 is built from 15 residues. Germline-derived CDR1 and CDR2 are MNHNS and SASEGT. The CDR3 coding sequence is TGTGCCAGCAGTGAAATGGGTACGGGTACCGGGGAGCTGTTTTTT. Encoded protein: CASSEMGTGTGELFF.

J is TRBJ2-3 and V is TRBV5-1, with a weak D call TRBD2 (7 bases). The germline V and J ends were trimmed by 4 bases and 2 bases, with 14 bases remaining between them. Germline loops: CDR1 SGHRS, CDR2 YFSETQ. This CDR3 region has 15 residues. The CDR3: CASSAPRGPTDTQYF. The DNA of the CDR3 is TGCGCCAGCAGCGCGCCGCGGGGGCCCACAGATACGCAGTATTTT.

This chain connects TRBV5-1 to TRBJ2-2; 14 positions match TRBD2. Germline CDR1 reads SGHRS; CDR2 reads YFSETQ. The CDR3 has 15 residues. The junction had 0 bases not matched to a gene; V was cut back by 3 bases and J by 5 bases. CDR3 sequence (DNA): TGCGCCAGCAGCTGGACTAGCGGGGGGACCGGGGAGCTGTTTTTT. It yields the protein CASSWTSGGTGELFF.

V usage is TRBV2 and J usage is TRBJ2-1, with a tentative D call TRBD1 (5 bases). The CDR3 runs to 13 residues. In germline, CDR1 is SNHLY, CDR2 FYNNEI. V gave up 5 bases and J gave up 9 bases, with 14 bases separating them. The CDR3 DNA reads as TGTGCCAGCAGTCCCCGCAGGGATGGTGAGCAGTTCTTC. This encodes CASSPRRDGEQFF.

This chain links TRBV2 with TRBJ1-1; D ambiguous. The CDR3 runs to 11 residues. The V gene's germline CDR1 is SNHLY and CDR2 FYNNEI. V was clipped by 8 bases and J by 2 bases, with 6 bases between them. The CDR3 region is CASLVNTEAFF. The DNA for the CDR3 is TGTGCCAGCCTCGTTAACACTGAAGCTTTCTTT.

This CDR3 is CASSLPDRTFGNTIYF. The CDR3 nucleotides read TGTGCCAGCAGTCTCCCTGACAGGACTTTTGGAAACACCATATATTTT. The chain links TRBV27 to TRBJ1-3, with a weak D call TRBD1 (6 bases). Between the trimmed V and J ends, which lost 5 bases and 3 bases, there was a span of 17 bases. Germline loops: CDR1 MNHEY, CDR2 SMNVEV (reference sequence). This CDR3 region has 16 residues.

This chain joins TRBV7-8 and TRBJ2-3; 11 bases fit TRBD2. The CDR3 length is 15 residues. J gave up 8 bases and V 7 bases, and 11 bases lay outside the gene matches. Germline loops: CDR1 SGHVS, CDR2 FQNEAQ. In DNA form, the CDR3 reads TGTGCCAGCACCAGTGTAGCGGGAGGGGATGCTACGCAGTATTTT. Protein product: CASTSVAGGDATQYF.

The CDR3 protein is CASSQDQAFEQFF. CDR3 in DNA: TGCGCCAGCAGCCAAGATCAAGCATTTGAGCAGTTCTTC. The chain couples TRBV4-1 to TRBJ2-1; D gene uncertain. Germline V CDR1 and CDR2: MGHRA, YSYEKL. This CDR3 has 13 residues. Trimming left V 0 bases short and J 9 bases short, with 9 bases between.

This CDR3 is CASSRTSGGTYEQYF. In nucleotides, the CDR3 is TGCGCCAGCAGCAGAACTAGCGGGGGGACCTACGAGCAGTACTTC. V and J are TRBV5-1 and TRBJ2-7; TRBD2 agrees at 12 bases. Germline V CDR1 and CDR2: SGHRS, YFSETQ. This CDR3 is built from 15 residues. The V gene end was trimmed by 4 bases and the J gene end by 2 bases; junction bases not matched to a gene: 4.

This rearrangement joins TRBV29-1 to TRBJ2-7, with D possibly TRBD1 on 6 matching bases. The CDR3 consists of 12 residues. The germline gives CDR1 SQVTM, CDR2 ANQGSEA. V lost 6 bases to trimming and J lost 2 bases, with 11 bases between them. The CDR3 region is CSVVQGTYEQYF. CDR3 bases: TGCAGCGTCGTGCAGGGGACCTACGAGCAGTACTTC.

This clone was seen more than once but under ten times. J is TRBJ2-7 and V is TRBV10-3; TRBD1 agrees at 9 bases. There are 13 residues in the CDR3. CDR1 and CDR2 from the germline V gene are ENHRY and SYGVKD. V trimming: 5 bases; J trimming: 5 bases; junction bases outside the gene matches: 4. In DNA form, the CDR3 reads TGTGCCATCAGTAAACAGGGGGCCGACGAGCAGTACTTC. The encoded protein is CAISKQGADEQYF.

The J gene is TRBJ2-1, the V gene TRBV18; 7 bases are shared with TRBD2. Germline V CDR1 and CDR2: KGHSH, LQKENI. The CDR3 totals 14 residues. V lost 2 bases, J lost 6 bases, and 4 bases stayed unmatched. CDR3 nucleotide sequence: TGTGCCAGCTCACCAGCAGCGGGGTCCAATGAGCAGTTCTTC. It yields the protein CASSPAAGSNEQFF.

This clone was picked up a small number of times. The chain combines TRBV5-1 with TRBJ2-5, with 9 nucleotides matching TRBD1. The germline CDR1 and CDR2 sequences are SGHRS and YFSETQ. CDR3 length: 16 amino acids. With V trimmed by 4 bases and J by 2 bases, 9 bases remained unmatched. CDR3 DNA: TGCGCCAGCAGCGGGGGGACAGGGAAGACTCAAGAGACCCAGTACTTC. Amino acid sequence: CASSGGTGKTQETQYF.

The chain joins TRBV25-1 to TRBJ1-5; no definite D call. Trimming left V 4 bases short and J 9 bases short, with 7 bases between. The CDR3 spans 11 residues. The germline V gene has CDR1 MGHDK and CDR2 SYGVNS. This chain's CDR3 is CASSGAGPQHF. DNA for the CDR3: TGTGCCAGCAGTGGGGCTGGGCCCCAGCATTTT.